The 18 T cell receptor beta chains reported below all come from one sample, sequenced in a study of blood T cell repertoires in COVID-19. Clones were sequenced by immunoSEQ multiplex PCR, and TCRdb holds only the in-frame ones, with some missing. The data contain about 190,000 clones, approximately 91% of them singletons. Sequenced material: peripheral blood. These receptors all stem from a man aged 35 to 55 with acute or convalescent COVID-19.

This clone was observed a handful of times. The chain carries TRBV5-5 and TRBJ2-5; 7 bases line up with TRBD2. The germline gives CDR1 SGHKS, CDR2 YYEKEE (reference sequence). The J segment lost 1 base and the V segment lost 0 bases, leaving 6 bases of the junction unmatched. This CDR3 comprises 16 residues. CDR3 in amino acids: CASSLGDSGRQETQYF. CDR3 sequence (DNA): TGTGCCAGCAGCTTGGGAGATAGCGGGCGCCAAGAGACCCAGTACTTC.

V is TRBV7-2 and J is TRBJ1-2; D is ambiguous. Germline loops: CDR1 SGHTA, CDR2 FQGNSA. Trimming removed 0 bases from V and 11 bases from J, with 16 bases in between. The CDR3 is made up of 14 amino acids. The CDR3 region is CASSLASEGRQYTF. CDR3 DNA: TGTGCCAGCAGCTTAGCGAGTGAAGGGAGGCAATACACCTTC.

This clone was recorded only once. This chain uses TRBV11-3 with TRBJ2-3; a possible D gene is TRBD2 (6 bases). Trimming removed 1 base from V and 2 bases from J, with 7 bases in between. From germline, CDR1 is SGHNT and CDR2 YENEEA. The CDR3 sequence is 14 residues long. CDR3 residues: CASSLGTNTDTQYF. The CDR3 DNA follows: TGTGCCAGCAGCTTAGGGACTAACACAGATACGCAGTATTTT.

The genes are TRBV5-8 and TRBJ2-2, with D hard to call. Trimming removed 1 base at V and 6 bases at J, with 7 bases between. This CDR3 has 13 amino acids. Germline-derived CDR1 and CDR2 are SGHTS and YDEGEE. For the CDR3, the DNA is TGTGCCAGCAGCTTGCCCCCTTCCGGGGAGCTGTTTTTT. It specifies CASSLPPSGELFF.

The chain recombines TRBV5-1 with TRBJ2-3; D might be TRBD1 (6 bases). Looked up from germline, CDR1 is SGHRS and CDR2 is YFSETQ. The CDR3 has 15 residues. Trimming stripped 2 bases from V and 0 bases from J, with 10 bases between. The CDR3 sequence is CASSFGQLSTDTQYF. The CDR3 nucleotides read TGCGCCAGCAGCTTCGGACAGCTTAGCACAGATACGCAGTATTTT.

V and J are TRBV6-5 and TRBJ1-5; D is unresolved. V was pared by 5 bases and J by 0 bases, with 11 bases between. In germline, CDR1 is MNHEY, CDR2 SVGAGI. There are 15 residues in the CDR3. The chain's CDR3 is CASSLAAYSNQPQHF. As DNA, the CDR3 is TGTGCCAGCAGTCTAGCAGCCTATAGCAATCAGCCCCAGCATTTT.

The rearrangement joins TRBV7-2 to TRBJ1-2, with 7 bases aligning to TRBD1. The germline V gene has CDR1 SGHTA and CDR2 FQGNSA. The CDR3 extends over 15 amino acids. Trimming at V came to 1 base and at J to 6 bases, leaving 8 bases not matched to a gene. The CDR3 region is CASSLEPQGYDGYTF. The CDR3 nucleotides read TGTGCCAGCAGCTTAGAGCCACAGGGGTACGATGGCTACACCTTC.

In this sample, this clone turned up a few times. This CDR3 reads CASSFGTSAGQFF. In DNA, the CDR3 is TGTGCCAGCAGCTTTGGGACTAGCGCCGGCCAGTTCTTC. This rearrangement joins TRBV7-9 to TRBJ2-1; TRBD2 agrees at 10 bases. The junction had 6 bases not matched to a gene; V was cut back by 3 bases and J by 13 bases. This CDR3 region has 13 residues. The germline V gene has CDR1 SEHNR and CDR2 FQNEAQ (reference sequence).

Worth noting for this clone: The same CDR3 is also encoded by other DNA sequences in this sample. The CDR3 DNA sequence: TGTGCCAGCAGTTTAACACAGGGTAACACCGGGGAGCTGTTTTTT. Translated: CASSLTQGNTGELFF. The rearrangement links TRBV27 to TRBJ2-2; weak D call: TRBD1 (6 bases). The germline V gene encodes CDR1 MNHEY and CDR2 SMNVEV (reference sequence). CDR3 length: 15 amino acids. The ends were cut back, 2 bases at V and 2 bases at J, with 9 bases in the middle.

The CDR3 DNA follows: TGTGCCAGTAGTATCTCTACACCCGGGGGGTACAATGAGCAGTTCTTC. It specifies CASSISTPGGYNEQFF. The rearrangement links TRBV19 to TRBJ2-1; 7 bases are shared with TRBD2. The length of the CDR3 is 16 residues. Germline CDR1 and CDR2: LNHDA and SQIVND (reference sequence). The ends lost 3 bases at V and 4 bases at J; junction bases unmatched: 9.

This chain links TRBV7-2 with TRBJ2-4; 7 bases fit TRBD1. Losses at the gene ends were 5 bases for V and 0 bases for J; bases not matched to a gene: 10. The V gene's germline CDR1 is SGHTA and CDR2 FQGNSA. CDR3 size: 17 residues. The CDR3 spells CASSERDSTLAKNIQYF. The CDR3 DNA reads as TGTGCCAGCAGCGAAAGGGACAGCACCTTAGCCAAAAACATTCAGTACTTC.

V and J are TRBV6-5 and TRBJ2-7; possible D gene TRBD2, 5 bases. This CDR3 contains 14 residues. Trimming shortened V by 9 bases and J by 4 bases, and 19 bases separated the two germline ends. Germline lookup yields CDR1 MNHEY and CDR2 SVGAGI. The CDR3 region has the DNA TGTGCCAGTTCTAAAACGGGGTTTTCGTACGAGCAGTACTTC. As protein: CASSKTGFSYEQYF.

V is TRBV3-1 (or the pseudogene TRBV3-2) and J is TRBJ1-2; 7 nucleotides match TRBD1. CDR1 is LGHDT, CDR2 YNNKEL, per germline (reference sequence). CDR3 size: 12 residues. V shed 1 base, J shed 8 bases, and the junction held 1 base outside the gene matches. This CDR3 is CASSQAGGGYTF. In DNA form, the CDR3 reads TGTGCCAGCAGCCAAGCAGGGGGAGGCTACACCTTC.

The rearrangement uses TRBV10-3 and TRBJ1-1; D possibly corresponds to TRBD1 (5 bases). The germline CDR1 and CDR2 sequences are ENHRY and SYGVKD. This CDR3 contains 14 residues. V lost 4 bases and J 3 bases, leaving 12 bases between the germline ends. The CDR3 spells CAISVGGKDTEAFF. In DNA form, the CDR3 reads TGTGCCATCAGTGTGGGGGGTAAGGACACTGAAGCTTTCTTT.

This clone appeared a single time. The chain joins TRBV21-1 to TRBJ1-5. TRBV21-1 is marked as a pseudogene. The CDR3 has 19 residues. The CDR3: CASSKGNGRRTRSNQPQHF. CDR3 DNA: TGTGCCAGCAGCAAAGGTAACGGCAGGAGGACGAGAAGCAATCAGCCCCAGCATTTT.

This chain links TRBV12-3 or TRBV12-4 with TRBJ2-3; 7 bases fit TRBD1. The V gene end was trimmed by 7 bases and the J gene end by 5 bases; junction bases not matched to a gene: 6. The CDR3 covers 13 residues. CDR3 DNA sequence: TGTGCCAGCACCGTTACAGGGGAAGATACGCAGTATTTT. Its translation is CASTVTGEDTQYF.

J is TRBJ2-3 and V is TRBV4-2, with unresolved D. Germline assignment: CDR1 LGHNA and CDR2 YNFKEQ. V was shortened by 1 base and J by 3 bases, with 14 bases between the two germline ends. The CDR3 sequence is 16 residues long. The CDR3 DNA follows: TGTGCCAGCAGCCAAGGGGCGCCCCGTCGAACAGATACGCAGTATTTT. Its translation: CASSQGAPRRTDTQYF.

The chain combines TRBV10-3 with TRBJ2-1, with 9 bases aligning to TRBD1. V lost 6 bases and J lost 1; bases outside the gene matches: 4. This CDR3 has 15 amino acids. Germline assignment: CDR1 ENHRY and CDR2 SYGVKD. DNA of the CDR3: TGTGCCATCAGACCCGGGACAGGGTCCTACAATGAGCAGTTCTTC. Its protein is CAIRPGTGSYNEQFF.